The 16 T cell receptor beta chains given below trace back to one sample, sequenced in a study of OX40 agonist ivuxolimab in advanced cancers. Sequencing was performed with immunoSEQ multiplex PCR; in TCRdb, only in-frame clones are kept and a portion is missing. This table has several thousand clones, roughly 80% appearing once. Here the sequenced sample was CD4+ or CD8+ T cells sorted from blood, taken in a trial of the OX40 agonist ivuxolimab. These receptors originate from an adult with an advanced solid tumor such as melanoma, head and neck, liver or kidney cancer.

This chain uses TRBV28 with TRBJ2-2, with TRBD1 matching 10 bases. Germline lookup yields CDR1 MDHEN and CDR2 SYDVKM. The CDR3 covers 14 residues. V lost 10 bases to trimming and J lost 5 bases; unmatched junction nucleotides: 7. The CDR3 here is CAIRQGAVTGELFF. CDR3 nucleotides: TGTGCCATCAGACAGGGGGCCGTTACCGGGGAGCTGTTTTTT. The full variable domain, rest sourced from reference TRBV28 and TRBJ2-2, is DVKVTQSSRYLVKRTGEKVFLECVQDMDHENMFWYRQDPGLGLRLIYFSYDVKMKEKGDIPEGYSVSREKKERFSLILESASTNQTSMYLCAIRQGAVTGELFFGEGSRLTVL.

This chain joins TRBV11-1 and TRBJ2-1; 8 bases are a match to TRBD1. The length of the CDR3 is 13 residues. Trimming cost V 5 bases and J 8 bases; bases outside gene matches: 5. Per the germline V gene, CDR1 is SGHAT and CDR2 is FQDESV (reference sequence). The CDR3, as DNA: TGTGCCAGCAGCGAGGACAGGGAGGATGAGCAGTTCTTC. Its protein is CASSEDREDEQFF.

The chain carries TRBV28 and TRBJ1-2; D gene ambiguous. Per the germline V gene, CDR1 is MDHEN and CDR2 is SYDVKM. With 6 bases removed from V and 6 bases from J, the gap between germline ends came to 20 bases. The CDR3 has 15 amino acids. The DNA for the CDR3 is TGTGCCAGCAGCTCCCAAACAGCGAGGTGGGATGGCTACACCTTC. Encoded protein: CASSSQTARWDGYTF.

J is TRBJ1-2 and V is TRBV11-2; TRBD1 aligns across 7 bases. The CDR3 consists of 14 residues. The trim removed 1 base at V and 4 bases at J, leaving 3 bases unmatched. From germline, CDR1 is SGHAT and CDR2 FQNNGV. The CDR3 nucleotides read TGTGCCAGCAGCTTAGGGGACAGAGCCTATGGCTACACCTTC. Translation: CASSLGDRAYGYTF.

On this clone: The sample contains more than one DNA sequence encoding this CDR3. The chain links TRBV4-2 to TRBJ2-5; 11 bases agree with TRBD2. V lost 4 bases to trimming and J lost 2 bases; unmatched junction nucleotides: 3. CDR3 length equals 15 residues. Germline CDR1 LGHNA, CDR2 YNFKEQ. In DNA form, the CDR3 reads TGTGCCAGCAGCCGAGTAGCGGGGGGGCAAGAGACCCAGTACTTC. Amino acids: CASSRVAGGQETQYF.

The CDR3 spells CASSLDRDAYEQYF. Here the CDR3 DNA reads TGTGCCAGCAGCTTGGACAGAGACGCCTACGAGCAGTACTTC. The chain joins TRBV5-4 to TRBJ2-7; D not certain. There are 14 residues in the CDR3. The V gene's germline CDR1 is SGHNT and CDR2 YYREEE (reference sequence). V was pared by 0 bases and J by 2 bases, with 9 bases between.

Here the CDR3 DNA reads TGTGCCAGCAGTACCCCCCGGGCAACCTACGAGCAGTACTTC. It codes for CASSTPRATYEQYF. The rearrangement links TRBV28 to TRBJ2-7; no firm D call. Germline CDR1 MDHEN, CDR2 SYDVKM. V lost 5 bases, J lost 2 bases, and 13 bases lay in between. The CDR3 totals 14 residues.

V gene TRBV2 combines with J gene TRBJ1-4; 7 bases fit TRBD1. The V and J ends lost 8 bases and 7 bases, in that order; junction bases with no gene match: 10. Germline V gene sequence: CDR1 SNHLY, CDR2 FYNNEI. The CDR3 is 14 amino acids. The chain's CDR3 is CASGLSGGTEKLFF. The DNA of the CDR3 is TGTGCCAGCGGACTATCAGGGGGAACTGAAAAACTGTTTTTT.

This clone was counted a single time. The genes are TRBV2 and TRBJ1-6; D is possibly TRBD1 (5 bases). This CDR3 is 17 amino acids long. Trimming took off 0 bases at V and 3 bases at J, with 12 bases between the two ends. CDR1 is SNHLY, CDR2 FYNNEI, per germline. The CDR3 DNA reads as TGTGCCAGCAGTGAAGCGGGGACTTTTCACTATAATTCACCCCTCCACTTT. Translation: CASSEAGTFHYNSPLHF.

The chain combines TRBV6-1 with TRBJ2-5; 11 bases agree with TRBD2. The CDR3 is made up of 16 amino acids. Germline V gene lookup returns CDR1 MNHNS and CDR2 SASEGT. V shed 4 bases, J shed 1 base, and the junction held 5 bases outside the gene matches. The CDR3 nucleotides are TGTGCCAGCAGTGCCTCTAGCGGGGGGACCCAAGAGACCCAGTACTTC. As protein: CASSASSGGTQETQYF.

The CDR3, as DNA: TGTGCCATCAGTGGCGGAGAAATCGACCCCCAGCATTTT. Translation gives CAISGGEIDPQHF. The V gene is TRBV10-3, the J gene TRBJ1-5, with D hard to call. CDR1 and CDR2 from the germline V gene are ENHRY and SYGVKD. The CDR3 length is 13 residues. Trimming left V 4 bases short and J 10 bases short, with 14 bases between.

This chain connects TRBV19 to TRBJ1-2; D remains unclear. In germline, CDR1 is LNHDA, CDR2 SQIVND (reference sequence). V was shortened by 6 bases and J by 4 bases, with 12 bases between the two germline ends. CDR3 length equals 13 residues. CDR3 bases: TGTGCCAGTAGCTTCGGGCGTCCCTATGGCTACACCTTC. Protein sequence: CASSFGRPYGYTF.

The chain carries TRBV2 and TRBJ2-3; no clear D. Per germline, CDR1 SNHLY and CDR2 FYNNEI. There are 15 residues in the CDR3. Trimming left V 8 bases short and J 1 base short, with 16 bases between. CDR3 protein: CASLPSRGGTDTQYF. The DNA for the CDR3 is TGTGCCAGCCTCCCGTCCCGTGGGGGCACAGATACGCAGTATTTT.

This clone appeared a single time. The V and J genes are TRBV6-6 and TRBJ2-7, with 13 bases identical to TRBD2. V lost 6 bases, J lost 4 bases, and 6 bases stayed unmatched. The CDR3 contains 15 residues. Germline values: CDR1 MNHNY, CDR2 SVGAGI (reference sequence). CDR3 in amino acids: CASSAGTSGEYEQYF. The CDR3 bases are TGTGCCAGCAGCGCCGGGACTAGCGGGGAATACGAGCAGTACTTC.

The chain joins TRBV13 to TRBJ1-1, with D possibly matching TRBD1 (5 bases). The V end lost 1 base, the J end lost 2 bases, and 17 bases lay between the germline ends. Looked up from germline, CDR1 is PRHDT and CDR2 is FYEKMQ (reference sequence). CDR3 length: 17 residues. CDR3 sequence: CASSLAGLGQVNTEAFF. The DNA of the CDR3 is TGTGCCAGCAGCTTAGCGGGACTAGGGCAAGTAAACACTGAAGCTTTCTTT.

The chain has TRBV10-2 and TRBJ2-7; D unclear. The CDR3 covers 13 residues. Germline V gives CDR1 WSHSY, CDR2 SAAADI. V was cut by 0 bases and J by 7 bases, with 10 bases left in between. The CDR3 is CASSESRPSEQYF. The CDR3, as DNA: TGCGCCAGCAGTGAGTCCCGACCCTCGGAGCAGTACTTC.